This TCR beta chain was obtained from a study of blood T cells in healthy people across ages. Then a second PCR, running about 7 to 11 cycles, was carried out with a sample-barcoded 5' primer and a J-beta primer mix. TCRdb used MiXCR to reprocess the 5' RACE reads, holding one entry per CDR3 protein. The table shows 760,000 or so distinct CDR3 sequences, with 25% occurring only once. The CDR3 covers 15 residues. Germline V gene lookup returns CDR1 KGHDR and CDR2 SFDVKD. Deletions cut 3 bases from V and 4 bases from J, with 11 bases between. It was around 9 milliliters of peripheral blood that were drawn from each donor. This sample also appeared in a second study, on T cells of mothers and their children. That publication notes: Similar thymic selection effects on TCR recombination output appear in pairs, both related and unrelated.

The receptor comes from a boy aged 5-17 years in good health. The chain joins TRBV24-1 to TRBJ1-4, with D possibly matching TRBD1 (5 bases). Material: blood. The CDR3 DNA sequence: TGTGCCACCAGTGATGGGGGAGAGGGTAATGAAAAACTGTTTTTT. It is translated as CATSDGGEGNEKLFF.